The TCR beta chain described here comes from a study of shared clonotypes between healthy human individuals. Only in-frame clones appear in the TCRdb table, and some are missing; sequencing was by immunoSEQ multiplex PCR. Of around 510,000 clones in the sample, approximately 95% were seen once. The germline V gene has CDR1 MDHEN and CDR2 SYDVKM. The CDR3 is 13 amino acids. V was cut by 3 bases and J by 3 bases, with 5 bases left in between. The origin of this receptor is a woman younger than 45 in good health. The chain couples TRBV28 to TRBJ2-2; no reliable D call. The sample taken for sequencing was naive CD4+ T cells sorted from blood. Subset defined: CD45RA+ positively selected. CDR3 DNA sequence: TGTGCCAGCAGTTTTCAAGACACCGGGGAGCTGTTTTTT. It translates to CASSFQDTGELFF.